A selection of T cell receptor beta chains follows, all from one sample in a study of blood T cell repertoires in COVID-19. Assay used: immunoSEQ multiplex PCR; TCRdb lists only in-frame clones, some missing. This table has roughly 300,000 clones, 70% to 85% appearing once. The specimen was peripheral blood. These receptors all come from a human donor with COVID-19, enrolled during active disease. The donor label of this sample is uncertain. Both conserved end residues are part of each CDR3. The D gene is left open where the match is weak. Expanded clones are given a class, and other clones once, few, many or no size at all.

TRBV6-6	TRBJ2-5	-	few	TGTGCCAGCAGTTACTACGTCACCCGGGAGACCCAGTACTTC	CASSYYVTRETQYF
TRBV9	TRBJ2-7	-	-	TGTGCCAGCAGCGTAGGGGTACGTGGGAGCTACGAGCAGTACTTC	CASSVGVRGSYEQYF
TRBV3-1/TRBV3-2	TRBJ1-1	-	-	TGTGCCAGCAGCCAAGCGGGGGGCACTGAAGCTTTCTTT	CASSQAGGTEAFF
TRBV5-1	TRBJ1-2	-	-	TGCGCCAGCAGCTTCGGGTTGAACTATGGCTACACCTTC	CASSFGLNYGYTF
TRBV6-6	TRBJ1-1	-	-	TGTGCCAGCAGTTACCCCACAGTGAACACTGAAGCTTTCTTT	CASSYPTVNTEAFF
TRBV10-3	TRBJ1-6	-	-	TGTGCCATCGGCGAGAGGAGGGATATTGATTCACCCCTCCACTTT	CAIGERRDIDSPLHF
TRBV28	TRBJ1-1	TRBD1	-	TGTGCCACCCGGCGCCCGACAGGGCGCGATTATTTGGGCACTGAAGCTTTCTTT	CATRRPTGRDYLGTEAFF
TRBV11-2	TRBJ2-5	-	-	TGTGCCAGCAGCTTAGATCGCGGGGAGACCCAGTACTTC	CASSLDRGETQYF
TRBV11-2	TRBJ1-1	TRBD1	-	TGTGCCAGCAGCTTTGGACAGGGGGTTCGGAACACTGAAGCTTTCTTT	CASSFGQGVRNTEAFF
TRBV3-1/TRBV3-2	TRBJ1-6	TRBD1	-	TGTGCCAGCAGCCAGGACAGGGTTAATTCACCCCTCCACTTT	CASSQDRVNSPLHF
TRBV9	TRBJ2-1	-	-	TGTGCCAGCAGCGTACACGGACAGTTGAACTACAATGAGCAGTTCTTC	CASSVHGQLNYNEQFF
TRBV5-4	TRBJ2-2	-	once	TGTGCCAGCAGCCGCGAGGTACAGAACACCGGGGAGCTGTTTTTT	CASSREVQNTGELFF
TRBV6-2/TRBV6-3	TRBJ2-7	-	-	TGTGCCAGCAGCCTGGACAAACCCTACGAGCAGTACTTC	CASSLDKPYEQYF
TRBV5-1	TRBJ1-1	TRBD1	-	TGCGCCAGCAGCTTGGGACAGGGAAGTTTGTCTGAAGCTTTCTTT	CASSLGQGSLSEAFF
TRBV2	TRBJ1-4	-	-	TGTGCCAGCCGGAAAACACAGGGTAGGGTGGACGAAAAACTGTTTTTT	CASRKTQGRVDEKLFF
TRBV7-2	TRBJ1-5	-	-	TGTGCCAGCAGCTTAGTATCGGGCTCGGCAGGGTGGGTACAGCCCCAGCATTTT	CASSLVSGSAGWVQPQHF
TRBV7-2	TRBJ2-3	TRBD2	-	TGTGCCAGCAGCTTTGGACTAGGCAGCACAGATACGCAGTATTTT	CASSFGLGSTDTQYF
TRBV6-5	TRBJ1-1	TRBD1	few	TGTGCCAGCAGTCCCGAGACAGGGTGGACTGAAGCTTTCTTT	CASSPETGWTEAFF
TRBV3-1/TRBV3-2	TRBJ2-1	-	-	TGTGCCAGCAGCCGCATTACCGGGACACCTACAAATGAGCAGTTCTTC	CASSRITGTPTNEQFF
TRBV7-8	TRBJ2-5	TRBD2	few	TGTGCCAGCAGCTCGGGCGGCGGGGGGGTCGTAGAGACCCAGTACTTC	CASSSGGGGVVETQYF
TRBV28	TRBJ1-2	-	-	TGTGCCAGCAGCCGAACAGGTTTCGATGGGTACACCTTC	CASSRTGFDGYTF